This TCR beta chain was captured by sequencing in a study of T cell responses to AZD1222 COVID-19 vaccine. Comments on this clone: Its antigen is unidentified.

Sequencing was performed with immunoSEQ multiplex PCR; in TCRdb, only in-frame clones are kept and a portion is missing. The table records 150,000 to 200,000 clones, about nine tenths of them present only once. General study results and limits: Only after the peak T cell response were repertoires sampled. Seropositive at baseline were only a handful of AZD1222 recipients. Two doses of AZD1222 preceded a rise in Spike-specific TCR breadth and depth.

Germline lookup yields CDR1 KGHSH and CDR2 LQKENI. Between the trimmed V and J ends, which lost 1 base and 1 base, there was a span of 17 bases. The CDR3 contains 18 residues. The specimen comprised peripheral blood, sampled 28 days after the second AZD1222 dose. This TCR came from an adult who received the AZD1222 COVID-19 vaccine. V usage is TRBV18 and J usage is TRBJ1-3; D remains ambiguous. In DNA form, the CDR3 reads TGTGCCAGCTCACCACTTGGTCAGAAGGGCGCTTCTGGAAACACCATATATTTT. Translated: CASSPLGQKGASGNTIYF.